The 18 T cell receptor beta chains below were found in one sample sequenced in a study of shared clonotypes between healthy human individuals. Measured with immunoSEQ multiplex PCR; TCRdb has only the in-frame clones, and not every one. The sample shows 2 million to 2.5 million clones, approximately 90% of them seen only once. The sample consisted of naive CD4+ T cells from PBMCs. As to subset: CD45RA+ positively selected. These receptors were obtained from a man aged 18 to 30 in good health. Some clones in this sample may be carry-over from other donors' samples.

This rearrangement joins TRBV7-9 to TRBJ2-2; 7 bases line up with TRBD2. V gave up 5 bases and J gave up 6 bases; unmatched junction bases: 15. Per germline, CDR1 SEHNR and CDR2 FQNEAQ (reference sequence). This CDR3 region has 17 residues. The CDR3 DNA reads TGTGCCAGCAGCGATAGACTAGCCTCCGATTTGGCCGGGGAGCTGTTTTTT. Protein product: CASSDRLASDLAGELFF.

The chain uses TRBV27 and TRBJ2-3; D remains unclear. Germline V lookup: CDR1 MNHEY, CDR2 SMNVEV (reference sequence). This CDR3 has 16 residues. The V end lost 6 bases, the J end lost 0 bases, and 16 bases lay between the germline ends. CDR3 loop: CASSLLSPTSTDTQYF. CDR3 DNA: TGTGCCAGCAGCCTCTTGTCCCCGACTAGCACAGATACGCAGTATTTT.

The chain couples TRBV4-2 to TRBJ2-2; D is uncertain. The germline V and J ends were trimmed by 3 bases and 0 bases, with 11 bases remaining between them. The germline V gene has CDR1 LGHNA and CDR2 YNFKEQ. This CDR3 has 16 residues. CDR3 loop: CASSHGGRANTGELFF. The CDR3 bases are TGTGCCAGCAGCCATGGCGGTCGGGCGAACACCGGGGAGCTGTTTTTT.

The CDR3 region is CASSYSPDRSYEQYF. The CDR3 DNA reads TGTGCCAGCAGTTACTCTCCAGACCGCTCCTACGAGCAGTACTTC. The chain combines TRBV6-5 with TRBJ2-7; D not resolved. The germline V gene encodes CDR1 MNHEY and CDR2 SVGAGI. The CDR3 loop spans 15 amino acids. V shed 0 bases and J shed 0 bases, with 9 bases lying between them.

This clone was counted once. V and J are TRBV10-2 and TRBJ1-5; D unresolved. The germline V and J ends were trimmed by 8 bases and 0 bases, with 14 bases remaining between them. Germline V CDR1 and CDR2: WSHSY, SAAADI. CDR3 length: 15 amino acids. CDR3 sequence: CASSRLSYSNQPQHF. The CDR3 DNA is TGCGCCAGCTCCCGACTGTCCTATAGCAATCAGCCCCAGCATTTT.

The chain employs TRBV28 and TRBJ2-1, with a possible D match to TRBD1 (5 bases). CDR3 length: 13 residues. Trimming removed 8 bases at V and 16 bases at J, with 24 bases between. From germline, CDR1 is MDHEN and CDR2 SYDVKM. The CDR3 coding sequence is TGTGCCAGCTGCCAACCTTTTTCCAGGGCTTTTTTCTTC. Amino acid sequence: CASCQPFSRAFFF. Full variable domain (missing parts from reference TRBV28 and TRBJ2-1): DVKVTQSSRYLVKRTGEKVFLECVQDMDHENMFWYRQDPGLGLRLIYFSYDVKMKEKGDIPEGYSVSREKKERFSLILESASTNQTSMYLCASCQPFSRAFFFGPGTRLTVL.

This clone has just a few counts. CDR3 protein: CAISPDRGTQHF. DNA for the CDR3: TGTGCCATCAGCCCCGACAGGGGGACCCAGCATTTT. The rearrangement links TRBV10-3 to TRBJ1-5; 9 bases align to TRBD1. The CDR3 is 12 amino acids. The trim removed 6 bases at V and 11 bases at J, leaving 5 bases unmatched. Germline-derived CDR1 and CDR2 are ENHRY and SYGVKD.

The chain employs TRBV28 and TRBJ1-5; no clear D. The CDR3 consists of 15 residues. Between the trimmed V and J ends, which lost 7 bases and 0 bases, there was a span of 13 bases. Germline lookup yields CDR1 MDHEN and CDR2 SYDVKM. The DNA of the CDR3 is TGTGCCAGCAAGGAGGTTGGGCCTAGCAATCAGCCCCAGCATTTT. Translation: CASKEVGPSNQPQHF.

The gene calls are TRBV11-2 and TRBJ1-4; no clear D. Looked up from germline, CDR1 is SGHAT and CDR2 is FQNNGV. Trimming took off 5 bases at V and 7 bases at J, with 11 bases between the two ends. The CDR3 is 13 residues long. CDR3 sequence (DNA): TGTGCCAGCAGCCGCGGGTCCGGTGAAAAACTGTTTTTT. Translating it yields CASSRGSGEKLFF.

The chain combines TRBV7-3 with TRBJ2-3; D unclear. V was clipped by 1 base and J by 2 bases, with 10 bases between them. Germline CDR1 reads SGHTA; CDR2 reads FQGTGA. The CDR3 is 15 residues long. The DNA for the CDR3 is TGTGCCAGCAGCTTAATGTCACAGCCCACAGATACGCAGTATTTT. It yields the protein CASSLMSQPTDTQYF.

The genes are TRBV6-1 and TRBJ2-1, with 7 bases fitting TRBD1. CDR1 and CDR2 (germline): MNHNS, SASEGT. V lost 6 bases, J lost 2 bases, and 1 base stayed unmatched. This CDR3 is built from 13 residues. The CDR3 loop is CASRGTAYNEQFF. The CDR3, as DNA: TGTGCCAGCAGAGGGACAGCCTACAATGAGCAGTTCTTC.

In its sample, this clone was seen a few times. The J gene is TRBJ2-5, the V gene TRBV7-3; the match to TRBD2 covers 11 bases. CDR1 and CDR2 (germline): SGHTA, FQGTGA. This CDR3 contains 15 residues. Losses at the gene ends were 5 bases for V and 5 bases for J; bases not matched to a gene: 7. The DNA for the CDR3 is TGTGCCAGCAGCACCCTAGCGGGAGGCCGGGAGACCCAGTACTTC. As protein: CASSTLAGGRETQYF. Together with reference TRBV7-3 and TRBJ2-5, the CDR3 gives the full variable domain: GAGVSQTPSNKVTEKGKYVELRCDPISGHTALYWYRQSLGQGPEFLIYFQGTGAADDSGLPNDRFFAVRPEGSVSTLKIQRTERGDSAVYLCASSTLAGGRETQYFGPGTRLLVL.

Only one count was recorded for this clone. The rearrangement links TRBV5-1 to TRBJ2-3; tentatively, D is TRBD1 (6 bases). The germline V gene has CDR1 SGHRS and CDR2 YFSETQ. The CDR3 length is 15 residues. V was trimmed by 1 base and J by 7 bases, leaving 16 bases between them. CDR3: CASSLFTGNGNTQYF. Written as DNA, the CDR3 is TGCGCCAGCAGCTTGTTTACAGGGAATGGCAATACGCAGTATTTT.

This chain uses TRBV5-6 with TRBJ1-4; maybe TRBD1 (5 bases). V shed 4 bases and J shed 6 bases, with 16 bases lying between them. The CDR3 spans 15 residues. Germline CDR1 SGHDT, CDR2 YYEEEE. In DNA form, the CDR3 reads TGTGCCAGCAGCGACATTGGGGGAGTGGATGAAAAACTGTTTTTT. Protein sequence: CASSDIGGVDEKLFF. Supplemented by reference TRBV5-6 and TRBJ1-4, the full variable domain reads DAGVTQSPTHLIKTRGQQVTLRCSPKSGHDTVSWYQQALGQGPQFIFQYYEEEERQRGNFPDRFSGHQFPNYSSELNVNALLLGDSALYLCASSDIGGVDEKLFFGSGTQLSVL.

This chain links TRBV4-2 with TRBJ2-3; no firm D call. The CDR3 contains 14 residues. Germline V gene sequence: CDR1 LGHNA, CDR2 YNFKEQ. Trimming removed 3 bases from V and 2 bases from J, with 9 bases in between. In DNA, the CDR3 is TGTGCCAGCAGCCAGGGCCTGGTCACAGATACGCAGTATTTT. Its protein is CASSQGLVTDTQYF.

Worth noting for this clone: Other DNA sequences of this sample code for an identical CDR3. The chain combines TRBV5-1 with TRBJ2-2; unclear D gene. CDR1 is SGHRS, CDR2 YFSETQ, per germline. Trimming stripped 2 bases from V and 3 bases from J, with 8 bases between. This CDR3 has 14 amino acids. CDR3: CASSLGMDTGELFF. The CDR3 coding sequence is TGCGCCAGCAGCTTAGGGATGGACACCGGGGAGCTGTTTTTT.

As for this clone: Distinct nucleotide sequences in the sample also encode this CDR3. V and J are TRBV9 and TRBJ2-2; D call uncertain. From germline, CDR1 is SGDLS and CDR2 YYNGEE. Trimming removed 0 bases at V and 1 base at J, with 7 bases between. The CDR3 loop spans 15 amino acids. Here the CDR3 DNA reads TGTGCCAGCAGCGTAGTCTCCGGGAACACCGGGGAGCTGTTTTTT. Translating it yields CASSVVSGNTGELFF.

This clone was found once. The chain couples TRBV7-3 to TRBJ1-1; tentative D call: TRBD1 (5 bases). The CDR3 has 14 amino acids. Per germline, CDR1 SGHTA and CDR2 FQGTGA. Trimming removed 1 base from V and 1 base from J, with 7 bases in between. The CDR3 loop reads CASSLRQTNTEAFF. As DNA, the CDR3 is TGTGCCAGCAGCTTAAGACAGACGAACACTGAAGCTTTCTTT.